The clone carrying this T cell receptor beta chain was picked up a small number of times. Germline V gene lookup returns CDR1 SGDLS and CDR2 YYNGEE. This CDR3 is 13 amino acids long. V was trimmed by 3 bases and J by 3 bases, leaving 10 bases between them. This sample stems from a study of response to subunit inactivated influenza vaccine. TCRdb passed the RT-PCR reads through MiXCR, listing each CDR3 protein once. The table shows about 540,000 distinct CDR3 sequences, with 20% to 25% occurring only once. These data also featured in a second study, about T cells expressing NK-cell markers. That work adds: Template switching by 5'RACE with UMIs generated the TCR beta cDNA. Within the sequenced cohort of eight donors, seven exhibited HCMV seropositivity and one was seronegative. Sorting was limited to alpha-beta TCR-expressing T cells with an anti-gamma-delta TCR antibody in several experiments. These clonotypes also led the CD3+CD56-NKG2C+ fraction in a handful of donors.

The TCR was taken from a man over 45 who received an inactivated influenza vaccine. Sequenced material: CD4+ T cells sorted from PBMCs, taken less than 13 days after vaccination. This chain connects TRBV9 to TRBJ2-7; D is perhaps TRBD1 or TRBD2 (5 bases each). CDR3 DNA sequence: TGTGCCAGCAGCGGGGGACCTCACTACGAGCAGTACTTC. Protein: CASSGGPHYEQYF.